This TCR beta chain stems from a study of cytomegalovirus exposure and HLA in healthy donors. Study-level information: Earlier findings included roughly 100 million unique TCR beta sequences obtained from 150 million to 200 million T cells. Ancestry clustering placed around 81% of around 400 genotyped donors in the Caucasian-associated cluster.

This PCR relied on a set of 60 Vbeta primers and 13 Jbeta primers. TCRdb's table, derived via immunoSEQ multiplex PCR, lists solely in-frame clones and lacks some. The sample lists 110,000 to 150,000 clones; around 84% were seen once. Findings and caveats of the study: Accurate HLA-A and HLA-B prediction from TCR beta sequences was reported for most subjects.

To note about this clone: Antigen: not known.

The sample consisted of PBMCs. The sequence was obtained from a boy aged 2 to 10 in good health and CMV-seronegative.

CDR3 bases: TGCAGCGTTGAAAGGTCGTGGGCGGGGCAGTACCAAGAGACCCAGTACTTC. Its protein product is CSVERSWAGQYQETQYF. The chain is built from TRBV29-1 and TRBJ2-5; TRBD2 might be the D (6 bases). CDR3 length: 17 amino acids. Germline V gene sequence: CDR1 SQVTM, CDR2 ANQGSEA. Trimming took 2 bases from V and 0 from J, leaving 19 bases between them. The entire variable domain, with the rest obtained from reference TRBV29-1 and TRBJ2-5, is as follows: SAVISQKPSRDICQRGTSLTIQCQVDSQVTMMFWYRQQPGQSLTLIATANQGSEATYESGFVIDKFPISRPNLTFSTLTVSNMSPEDSSIYLCSVERSWAGQYQETQYFGPGTRLLVL.